These T cell receptor beta chains were read from a single sample in a study of blood T cell repertoires in COVID-19. Libraries were prepared by immunoSEQ multiplex PCR; TCRdb keeps only in-frame clonotypes and omits some of them. The data show around 68,000 clones, 80% to 90% seen once. Sequencing was carried out using peripheral blood. These receptors came from a man aged 45-65 years with acute or convalescent COVID-19. The CDR3 runs from the conserved cysteine through the conserved F or W. D genes are given only for firm matches. Size is omitted from some rows. Given values are once, few, many or a class for expanded clones.

V	D	size	J	DNA	CDR3
TRBV12-3/TRBV12-4	NA	NA	TRBJ1-2	TGTGCCAGCAGACTGACAGAGCTGGATGGCTACACCTTC	CASRLTELDGYTF
TRBV10-1	TRBD1	NA	TRBJ2-5	TGCGCCAGCAGCATGGACAGGGCCCCCCCTCAAGAGACCCAGTACTTC	CASSMDRAPPQETQYF
TRBV7-6	TRBD2	NA	TRBJ2-5	TGTGCCAGCAGCTCCCGGGACTATGTATCGGAGACCCAGTACTTC	CASSSRDYVSETQYF
TRBV11-2	NA	NA	TRBJ2-5	TGTGCCAGCAGCTTAGCTACGACAGCAAAAGAGACCCAGTACTTC	CASSLATTAKETQYF
TRBV29-1	TRBD1	NA	TRBJ1-2	TGCAGCGTTGAAACCCCCGGGACAGGGGCCGCCCACTATGGCTACACCTTC	CSVETPGTGAAHYGYTF
TRBV28	NA	few	TRBJ1-6	TGTGCCAGCTTGGAGAGCTCCTATAATTCACCCCTCCACTTT	CASLESSYNSPLHF
TRBV11-3	NA	NA	TRBJ2-2	TGTGCCAGCAGCACGCAGGGGTACACCGGGGAGCTGTTTTTT	CASSTQGYTGELFF
TRBV9	TRBD1	few	TRBJ1-4	TGTGCCAGCAGCTCACACAGGGGACCCAATGAAAAACTGTTTTTT	CASSSHRGPNEKLFF
TRBV11-3	TRBD2	NA	TRBJ2-5	TGTGCCAGCAGCTTAAGATCGGGACTAGCGGGAGTGGAGACCCAGTACTTC	CASSLRSGLAGVETQYF
TRBV29-1	TRBD2	NA	TRBJ2-1	TGCAGCGTTGAAGATCTGTCAGCGGGAACTTACAATGAGCAGTTCTTC	CSVEDLSAGTYNEQFF
TRBV6-2/TRBV6-3	NA	NA	TRBJ1-1	TGTGCCAGCAGTTTTACGGGGTATGAAGCTTTCTTT	CASSFTGYEAFF
TRBV6-5	NA	NA	TRBJ2-4	TGTGCCAGCAGTCACCAGGACAGCGACAAAAACATTCAGTACTTC	CASSHQDSDKNIQYF
TRBV7-2	NA	NA	TRBJ1-2	TGTGCCAGCAGCTTAGGATACGGGCAGGGGAATGGCTACACCTTC	CASSLGYGQGNGYTF
TRBV18	NA	NA	TRBJ2-7	TGTGCCAGCTCACCATATTCCTACGAGCAGTACTTC	CASSPYSYEQYF
TRBV19	NA	NA	TRBJ2-3	TGTGCCAGTAGAACTGATAGCGCAAGCACAGATACGCAGTATTTT	CASRTDSASTDTQYF
TRBV7-8	NA	NA	TRBJ1-5	TGTGCCAGCAGCTTAGTAGCAGGGAATCAGCCCCAGCATTTT	CASSLVAGNQPQHF
TRBV3-1/TRBV3-2	TRBD2	NA	TRBJ2-1	TGTGCCAGCAGCCAATCCGTGAGACTAGCGGGATATGAGCAGTTCTTC	CASSQSVRLAGYEQFF
TRBV18	NA	NA	TRBJ1-1	TGTGCCAGCTCACCCCAGGAGATAGGGGTCGGAAACACTGAAGCTTTCTTT	CASSPQEIGVGNTEAFF
TRBV28	NA	once	TRBJ1-2	TGTGCCAGCAGTCCTCGGGGAGTGCTTGCCTATGGCTACACCTTC	CASSPRGVLAYGYTF
TRBV6-5	TRBD1	NA	TRBJ1-1	TGTGCCAGCAGTTACGGGACAGCTAGGAACACTGAAGCTTTCTTT	CASSYGTARNTEAFF
TRBV2	TRBD1	NA	TRBJ1-5	TGTGCCAGTGGGACCGTTGGACAGGGGTATCAGCCCCAGCATTTT	CASGTVGQGYQPQHF
TRBV7-9	NA	NA	TRBJ1-1	TGTGCCAGCAGCTTACAGGGTTTTCGCACTGAAGCTTTCTTT	CASSLQGFRTEAFF
TRBV5-6	TRBD1	NA	TRBJ2-4	TGTGCCAGCAGCTTAGGTCGACAGGGGAGAAACATTCAGTACTTC	CASSLGRQGRNIQYF
TRBV5-1	TRBD2	NA	TRBJ2-1	TGCGCCAGCAGCTTGCTACCGACCGGGACTACCTCCTACAATGAGCAGTTCTTC	CASSLLPTGTTSYNEQFF
TRBV5-5	TRBD2	NA	TRBJ2-3	TGTGCCAGCGGATCTAGCGGGAGCCTCGGGGGCACAGATACGCAGTATTTT	CASGSSGSLGGTDTQYF
TRBV6-6	NA	NA	TRBJ2-6	TGTGCCAGCAGTCGCACCCGCGCCCCCTCTGGGGCCAACGTCCTGACTTTC	CASSRTRAPSGANVLTF
TRBV5-1	NA	NA	TRBJ2-1	TGCGCCAGCAGTGGGCGTGGTTCCTACAATGAGCAGTTCTTC	CASSGRGSYNEQFF
TRBV21-1	NA	NA	TRBJ1-1	TGTGCCAGCACCTTGAACACTGAAGCTTTCTTT	CASTLNTEAFF
TRBV5-4	TRBD1	NA	TRBJ1-1	TGTGCCAGCAGCTTGGGACAGGGGGCTTATACTGAAGCTTTCTTT	CASSLGQGAYTEAFF
TRBV19	NA	few	TRBJ1-5	TGTGCCAGTAGTACCGGGGAGGGGACATATAGCAATCAGCCCCAGCATTTT	CASSTGEGTYSNQPQHF
TRBV7-2	NA	NA	TRBJ2-1	TGTGCCAGCAGCCCAGGGATATTCTACAATGAGCAGTTCTTC	CASSPGIFYNEQFF
TRBV5-1	TRBD1	NA	TRBJ1-2	TGCGCCAGCAGCGTGGGACAGGGGGACTATGGCTACACCTTC	CASSVGQGDYGYTF
TRBV29-1	TRBD1	few	TRBJ2-6	TGCAGCGTTGAGTCCCGGGACAGGGCTGGGGCCAACGTCCTGACTTTC	CSVESRDRAGANVLTF
TRBV9	TRBD1	NA	TRBJ1-6	TGTGCCAGCAGCGTAGGCGGGACAGGGGGGTCCTCCTATAATTCACCCCTCCACTTT	CASSVGGTGGSSYNSPLHF
TRBV7-9	NA	NA	TRBJ2-7	TGTGCCAGCAGCTCCAGGGGGGCCTACGAGCAGTACTTC	CASSSRGAYEQYF
TRBV14	TRBD1	NA	TRBJ1-2	TGTGCCAGCAGCCAAACAGGGGTAGGCTACACCTTC	CASSQTGVGYTF
TRBV28	NA	once	TRBJ1-5	TGTGCCAGTCAGTATAGCAATCAGCCCCAGCATTTT	CASQYSNQPQHF
TRBV5-4	TRBD1	NA	TRBJ1-1	TGTGCCAGCAGCAAAAACGCAGGGGGTAACACTGAAGCTTTCTTT	CASSKNAGGNTEAFF
TRBV18	TRBD2	NA	TRBJ2-1	TGTGCCAGCTCACCAGTTGCGGGGGGAACGAATGAGCAGTTCTTC	CASSPVAGGTNEQFF
TRBV28	TRBD1	NA	TRBJ1-1	TGTGCCAGCAGTTGGGGCGGGACAGGGACGCCTGAAGCTTTCTTT	CASSWGGTGTPEAFF
TRBV20-1	TRBD2	NA	TRBJ2-3	TGCAGTGCTAGTTTGACTAGCGGGAGGGCCGGGGATACGCAGTATTTT	CSASLTSGRAGDTQYF
TRBV5-1	NA	NA	TRBJ1-5	TGCGCCAGCAGCTTGGAAGGGAAGGGGCCCGGGCAGCCCCAGCATTTT	CASSLEGKGPGQPQHF
TRBV12-3/TRBV12-4	NA	NA	TRBJ1-1	TGTGCCAGCAGTTTAGAGGGGTCGACTGAAGCTTTCTTT	CASSLEGSTEAFF
TRBV12-3/TRBV12-4	NA	NA	TRBJ1-3	TGTGCCAGCAGTCCAGGTACTGGAAACACCATATATTTT	CASSPGTGNTIYF
TRBV2	TRBD1	NA	TRBJ1-1	TGTGCCAGCAGGGGACAGGGGGTCACTGAAGCTTTCTTT	CASRGQGVTEAFF
TRBV11-2	NA	NA	TRBJ2-3	TGTGCCAGCAGCTTAATATCAGGGATTAGCACAGATACGCAGTATTTT	CASSLISGISTDTQYF
TRBV10-1	NA	NA	TRBJ2-2	TGCGCCAGCTCCGAACAGGGAGCTAACACCGGGGAGCTGTTTTTT	CASSEQGANTGELFF
TRBV24-1	TRBD1	NA	TRBJ1-5	TGTGCCACCAGTGGGACAGGGATGATCAATCAGCCCCAGCATTTT	CATSGTGMINQPQHF
TRBV15	NA	NA	TRBJ1-5	TGTGCCACCAGAATCGATCGACAGGGCAATCAGCCCCAGCATTTT	CATRIDRQGNQPQHF
TRBV18	TRBD2	NA	TRBJ2-4	TGTGCCAGCTCACCGTTCGGGACTAGCAGAAACATTCAGTACTTC	CASSPFGTSRNIQYF
TRBV7-9	TRBD1	NA	TRBJ2-7	TGTGCCAGCAGTCATCCCGACAGGGCAGAACAGTACTTC	CASSHPDRAEQYF
TRBV7-2	TRBD2	NA	TRBJ2-1	TGTGCCAGCAGCTTAGACGGGACTAGCCGCCACAATGAGCAGTTCTTC	CASSLDGTSRHNEQFF
TRBV30	TRBD1	once	TRBJ1-5	TGTGCCTGGAGCCCCCGGGACAGGGGGCGTCAGCCCCAGCATTTT	CAWSPRDRGRQPQHF
TRBV9	TRBD1	NA	TRBJ1-6	TGTGCCAGCAGCGTAGGAGAGGGGGCGAGGAATTCACCCCTCCACTTT	CASSVGEGARNSPLHF
TRBV7-9	NA	NA	TRBJ2-5	TGTGCCAGCAGCTTAGCTGATGGGAGTATGAACTTC	CASSLADGSMNF